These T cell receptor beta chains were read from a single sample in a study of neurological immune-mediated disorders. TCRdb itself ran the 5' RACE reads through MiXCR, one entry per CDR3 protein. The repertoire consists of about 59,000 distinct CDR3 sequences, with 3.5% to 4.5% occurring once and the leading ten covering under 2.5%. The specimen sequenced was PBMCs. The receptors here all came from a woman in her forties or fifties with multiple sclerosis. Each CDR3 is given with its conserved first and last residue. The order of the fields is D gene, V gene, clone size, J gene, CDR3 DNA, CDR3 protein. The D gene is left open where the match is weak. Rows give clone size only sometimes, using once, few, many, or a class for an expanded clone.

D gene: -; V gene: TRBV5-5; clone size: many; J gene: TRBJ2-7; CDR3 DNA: TGTGCCAGCAACGACAGACATTACGAGCAGTACTTC; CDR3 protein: CASNDRHYEQYF
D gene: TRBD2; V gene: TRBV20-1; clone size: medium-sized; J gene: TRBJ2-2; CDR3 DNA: TGCAGTGCTAGGGGCGGGAGTGACACCGGGGAGCTGTTTTTT; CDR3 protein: CSARGGSDTGELFF
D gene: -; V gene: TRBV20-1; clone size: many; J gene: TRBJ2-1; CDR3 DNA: TGCAGTGCTAGAGATATTGGAGAATACAATGAGCAGTTCTTC; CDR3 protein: CSARDIGEYNEQFF
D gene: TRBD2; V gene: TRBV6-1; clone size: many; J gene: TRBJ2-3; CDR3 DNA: TGTGCCAGCGGAGGGCGCGAGACTAGCATCACAGATACGCAGTATTTT; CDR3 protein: CASGGRETSITDTQYF
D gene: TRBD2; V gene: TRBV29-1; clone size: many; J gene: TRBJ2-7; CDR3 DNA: TGCAGCGTGGAGACTAGCGGGATTACCTACGAGCAGTACTTC; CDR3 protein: CSVETSGITYEQYF
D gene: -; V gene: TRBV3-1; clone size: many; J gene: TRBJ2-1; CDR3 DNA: TGTGCCAGCAGCCAATGGGGCGGGATGATAGGAAGCGAGCAGTTCTTC; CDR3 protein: CASSQWGGMIGSEQFF
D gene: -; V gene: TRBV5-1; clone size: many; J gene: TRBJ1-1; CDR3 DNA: TGCGCCAGCAGATGGAGTGAGAACACTGAAGCTTTCTTT; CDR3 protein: CASRWSENTEAFF
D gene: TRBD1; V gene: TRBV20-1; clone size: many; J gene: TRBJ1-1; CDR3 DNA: TGCAGTGCTCCCTTTAGAGGACAGGGGGTGGGGTTTGAAGCTTTCTTT; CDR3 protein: CSAPFRGQGVGFEAFF
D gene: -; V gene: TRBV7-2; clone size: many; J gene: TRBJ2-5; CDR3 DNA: TGTGCCAGCAGCTTAAGGGGCAGGGGGAGGGAGACCCAGTACTTC; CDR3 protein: CASSLRGRGRETQYF
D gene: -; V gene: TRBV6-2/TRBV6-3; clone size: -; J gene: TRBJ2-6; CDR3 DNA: TGTGCCAGCAGTTACCGCCAGTCTGGGGCCAACGTCCTGACTTTC; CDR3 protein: CASSYRQSGANVLTF
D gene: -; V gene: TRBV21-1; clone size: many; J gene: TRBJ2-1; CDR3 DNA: TGTGCCAGCAGCAAAGCGAACCAGCGGAGTCACAATGAGCAGTTCTTC; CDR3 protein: CASSKANQRSHNEQFF
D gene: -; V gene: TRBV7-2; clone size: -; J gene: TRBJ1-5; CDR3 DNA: TGTGCCAGCAGCTTAGTAGGGGCGGACCCCCAGCATTTT; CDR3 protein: CASSLVGADPQHF
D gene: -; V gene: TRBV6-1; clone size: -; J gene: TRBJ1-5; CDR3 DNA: TGTGCCAGCAGGATGGGCAATCAGCCCCAGCATTTT; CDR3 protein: CASRMGNQPQHF
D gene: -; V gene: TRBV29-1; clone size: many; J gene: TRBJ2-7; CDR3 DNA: TGCAGCGTTGAAGATGGGGACCCTAGCGCCTACGAGCAGTACTTC; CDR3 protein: CSVEDGDPSAYEQYF
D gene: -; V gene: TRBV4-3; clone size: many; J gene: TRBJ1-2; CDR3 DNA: TGCGCCAGCAGCCGTGACACTGGATTGGGCTACACCTTC; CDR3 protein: CASSRDTGLGYTF
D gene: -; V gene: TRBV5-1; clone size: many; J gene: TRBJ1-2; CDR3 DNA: TGCGCCAGCAGCTTGGTAAGGAGTATGGAAGACTACACCTTC; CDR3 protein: CASSLVRSMEDYTF
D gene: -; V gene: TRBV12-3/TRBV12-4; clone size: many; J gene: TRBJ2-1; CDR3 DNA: TGTGCCAGCAGCCCGGACAGATCCTACAATGAGCAGTTCTTC; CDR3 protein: CASSPDRSYNEQFF
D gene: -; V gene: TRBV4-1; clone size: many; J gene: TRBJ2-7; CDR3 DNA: TGCGCCAGCAGCCCCCGGGACGTCTCCTACGAGCAGTACTTC; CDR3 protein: CASSPRDVSYEQYF
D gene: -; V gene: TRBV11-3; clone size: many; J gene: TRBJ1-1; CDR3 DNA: TGTGCCAGCAGCTTAGATCAGAGAACTGAAGCTTTCTTT; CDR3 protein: CASSLDQRTEAFF
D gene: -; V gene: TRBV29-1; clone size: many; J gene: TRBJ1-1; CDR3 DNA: TGCAGCGGTTCCAGTTTAGGGTCTGAAGCTTTCTTT; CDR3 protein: CSGSSLGSEAFF
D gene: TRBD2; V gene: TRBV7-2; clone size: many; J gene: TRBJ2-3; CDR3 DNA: TGTGCCAGCAGCCCGGGACTAGCCACAGATACGCAGTATTTT; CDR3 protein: CASSPGLATDTQYF
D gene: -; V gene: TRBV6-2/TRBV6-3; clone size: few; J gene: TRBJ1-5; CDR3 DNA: TGTGCCAGCAGTGGTCCTGGGGGCGGCAATCAGCCCCAGAATTTT; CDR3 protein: CASSGPGGGNQPQNF
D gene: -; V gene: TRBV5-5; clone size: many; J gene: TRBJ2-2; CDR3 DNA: TGTGCCAGCAGCCCTGCAGGGACCGGGGAGCTGTTTTTT; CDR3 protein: CASSPAGTGELFF
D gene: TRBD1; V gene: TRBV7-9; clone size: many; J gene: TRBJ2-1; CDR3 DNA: TGTGCCAGCAGCTCCGGGACAGACTCCAATGAGCAGTTCTTC; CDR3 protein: CASSSGTDSNEQFF
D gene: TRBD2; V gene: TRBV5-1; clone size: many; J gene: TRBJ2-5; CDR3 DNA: TGCGCCAGCAGCTGGACTAGCGGGAGTGGAGAGACCCAGTACTTC; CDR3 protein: CASSWTSGSGETQYF
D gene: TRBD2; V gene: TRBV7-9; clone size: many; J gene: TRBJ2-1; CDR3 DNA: TGTGCCAGCAGCTTAGATTTTGGGGTAGCGGGAAGGAATGAGCAGTTCTTC; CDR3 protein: CASSLDFGVAGRNEQFF
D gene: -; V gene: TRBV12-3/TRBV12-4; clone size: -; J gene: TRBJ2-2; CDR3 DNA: TGTGCCAGCAGCCTCAAGAGGGGACGGAACACCGGGGAGCTGTTTTTT; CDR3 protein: CASSLKRGRNTGELFF
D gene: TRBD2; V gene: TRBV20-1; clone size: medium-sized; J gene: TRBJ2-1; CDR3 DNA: TGCAGTGCTAGAGCTACCCCCGCGGGAGGGCCAAGGAATGAGCAGTTCTTC; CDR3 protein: CSARATPAGGPRNEQFF
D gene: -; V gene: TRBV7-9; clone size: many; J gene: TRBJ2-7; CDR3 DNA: TGTGCCAGCAGCGGGGCGTACGAGCAGTACTTC; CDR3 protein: CASSGAYEQYF
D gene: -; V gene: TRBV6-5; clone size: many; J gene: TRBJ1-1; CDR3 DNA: TGTGCCAGCAGGGGTCTCTGGAGCACTGAAGCTTTCTTT; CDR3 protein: CASRGLWSTEAFF
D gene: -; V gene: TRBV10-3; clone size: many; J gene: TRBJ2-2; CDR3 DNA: TGTGCCATCAGTGAATCCTCCGGGACTCCGAACACCGGGGAGCTGTTTTTT; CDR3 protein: CAISESSGTPNTGELFF
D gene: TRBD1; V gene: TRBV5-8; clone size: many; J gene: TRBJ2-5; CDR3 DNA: TGTGCCAGCAGCCCCGGGACAGGGAAACAAGAGACCCAGTACTTC; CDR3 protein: CASSPGTGKQETQYF
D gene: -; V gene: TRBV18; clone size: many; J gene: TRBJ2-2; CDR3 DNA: TGTGCCAGCTCACCGGTTCGGACAAAGAACACCGGGGAGCTGTTTTTT; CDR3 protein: CASSPVRTKNTGELFF
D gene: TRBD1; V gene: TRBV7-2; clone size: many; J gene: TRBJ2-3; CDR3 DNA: TGTGCCAGCAGCTTAGCGGGACAGGGAAAGGGCACAGATACGCAGTATTTT; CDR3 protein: CASSLAGQGKGTDTQYF
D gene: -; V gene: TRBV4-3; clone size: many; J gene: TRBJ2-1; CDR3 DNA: TGCGCCAGCAGCCGGCAGGGCAACTCCTTCAATTCCTACAATGAGCAGTTCTTC; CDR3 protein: CASSRQGNSFNSYNEQFF
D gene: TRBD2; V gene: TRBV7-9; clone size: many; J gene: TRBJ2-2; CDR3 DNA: TGTGCCAGCAGCTTAGCCATCGGCGGGAGGCCGAACACCGGGGAGCTGTTTTTT; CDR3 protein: CASSLAIGGRPNTGELFF
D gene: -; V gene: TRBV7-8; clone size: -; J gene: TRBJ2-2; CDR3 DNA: TGTGCCAGCAGCCCCCGGACTGCACCCGGGGAGCTGTTTTTT; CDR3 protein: CASSPRTAPGELFF
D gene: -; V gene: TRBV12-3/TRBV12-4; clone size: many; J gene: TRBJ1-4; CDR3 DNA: TGTGCCAGCAGAAGGACCGGGGCCACTAATGAAAAACTGTTTTTT; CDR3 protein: CASRRTGATNEKLFF
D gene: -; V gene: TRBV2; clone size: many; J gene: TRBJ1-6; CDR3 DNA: TGTGCCAGCCTTAGGCAGGACAACGTGGGACCCCTCCACTTT; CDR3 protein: CASLRQDNVGPLHF
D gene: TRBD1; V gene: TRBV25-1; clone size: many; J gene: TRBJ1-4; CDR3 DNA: TGTGCCAGCAGTTTTTCGGACAGGGTTGGCGAAAAACTGTTTTTT; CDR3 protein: CASSFSDRVGEKLFF
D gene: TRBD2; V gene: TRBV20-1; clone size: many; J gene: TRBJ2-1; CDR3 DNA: TGCAGTGCCTCCGGGACTAGCGGCAACAATGAGCAGTTCTTC; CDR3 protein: CSASGTSGNNEQFF
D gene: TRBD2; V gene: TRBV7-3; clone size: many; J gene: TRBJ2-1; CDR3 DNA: TGTGCCAGCAGCCCAGAGAGGACTAGCGGGAGCCGCTACAATGAGCAGTTCTTC; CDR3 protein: CASSPERTSGSRYNEQFF
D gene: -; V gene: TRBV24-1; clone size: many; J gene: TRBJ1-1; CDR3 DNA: TGTGCCGCCCGAGGGGGGGATGTGAACACTGAAGCTTTCTTT; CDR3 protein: CAARGGDVNTEAFF
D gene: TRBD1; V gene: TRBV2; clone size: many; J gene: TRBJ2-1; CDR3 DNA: TGTGCCTCTCGGGGGGACAGGGGAGACAATGAGCAGTTCTTC; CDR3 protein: CASRGDRGDNEQFF
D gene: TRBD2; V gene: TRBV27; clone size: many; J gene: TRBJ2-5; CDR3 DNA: TGTGCCAGCAGTTCGGGACTAGCGGAACAAGAGACCCAGTACTTC; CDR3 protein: CASSSGLAEQETQYF
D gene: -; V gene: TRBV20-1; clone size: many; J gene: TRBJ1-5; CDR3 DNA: TGCAGTGCTAGCGAGGGCAGCAATCAGCCCCAGCATTTT; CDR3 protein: CSASEGSNQPQHF
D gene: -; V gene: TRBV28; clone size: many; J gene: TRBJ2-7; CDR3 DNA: TGTGCCAGCACCACAACGCATGTCTCCTACGAGCAGTACTTC; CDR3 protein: CASTTTHVSYEQYF
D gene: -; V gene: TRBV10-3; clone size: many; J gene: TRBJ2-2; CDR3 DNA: TGTGCCATCAGCCCGGACACCGGGGAGCTGTTTTTT; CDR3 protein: CAISPDTGELFF
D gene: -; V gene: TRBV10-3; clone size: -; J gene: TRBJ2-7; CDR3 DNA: TGTGCCATCAGTAGCAAAGCCTACGAGCAGTACTTC; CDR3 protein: CAISSKAYEQYF
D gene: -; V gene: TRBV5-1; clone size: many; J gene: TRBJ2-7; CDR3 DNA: TGCGCCAGCAGCGTGACAGGTCCAGGCGAGCAGTACTTC; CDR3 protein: CASSVTGPGEQYF
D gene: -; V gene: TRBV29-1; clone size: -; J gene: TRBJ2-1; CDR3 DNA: TGCAGCGTTGAAATAACCTTCATAGCGGCCTATCACAATGAGCAGTTCTTC; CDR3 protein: CSVEITFIAAYHNEQFF
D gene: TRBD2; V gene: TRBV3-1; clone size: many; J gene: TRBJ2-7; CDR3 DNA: TGTGCCAGCAGCCAAGATCGGATAATAGCGGGATTATCCGAGCAGTACTTC; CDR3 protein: CASSQDRIIAGLSEQYF
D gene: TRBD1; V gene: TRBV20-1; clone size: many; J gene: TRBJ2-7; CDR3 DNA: TGCAGTGCTATACGACAGGGATTCTACGAGCAGTACTTC; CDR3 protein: CSAIRQGFYEQYF